The rows below give T cell receptor beta chains drawn from one sample of a study of radiotherapy plus CTLA-4 blockade in lung cancer. The method was immunoSEQ multiplex PCR; TCRdb's version includes in-frame clones alone and lacks a portion of them. Of around 77,000 clones listed, approximately 73% were seen once; the top ten hold over 9%. This specimen consisted of peripheral blood, obtained from a patient treated with radiotherapy plus ipilimumab. Every receptor here comes from a human donor with non-small cell lung cancer whose response to radiotherapy plus ipilimumab could not be evaluated. The CDR3 runs from the conserved cysteine through the conserved F or W. The order of the fields is J gene, D gene, V gene, clone size, CDR3 DNA, CDR3 protein. D genes are given only for firm matches. The size of a clone is reported for some rows only, either as once, few or many, or as a class for expanded clones.

TRBJ1-5	TRBD1	TRBV2	.	TGTGCCAGCAGCGCGGACAGGGGCTTCGATCAGCCCCAGCATTTT	CASSADRGFDQPQHF
TRBJ2-4	TRBD1	TRBV29-1	once	TGCAGCGTTGAATTGGGACAGGGGCAAAACATTCAGTACTTC	CSVELGQGQNIQYF
TRBJ2-3	TRBD2	TRBV18	.	TGTGCCAGCTCACCTCGTAGACTAGCGGGCACAGATACGCAGTATTTT	CASSPRRLAGTDTQYF
TRBJ2-7	.	TRBV11-3	.	TGTGCCAGCAGCTTAGCCTCAAGCTACGAGCAGTACTTC	CASSLASSYEQYF
TRBJ2-5	TRBD2	TRBV2	.	TGTGCCAGCAGTGAACTAGCGGGGGGGATCCTGGCCCAGTACTTC	CASSELAGGILAQYF
TRBJ1-2	.	TRBV7-2	.	TGTGCCAGCAGCTTAGAAGGGAGCGTTTGGGGCTACACCTTC	CASSLEGSVWGYTF
TRBJ2-3	TRBD2	TRBV6-1	.	TGTGCCAGCAGTGAAGAAGGGCTGGGACTAGGGAGATTGGGCACAGATACGCAGTATTTT	CASSEEGLGLGRLGTDTQYF
TRBJ2-7	TRBD1	TRBV5-1	.	TGCGCCAGCAGCTTGGCCGGACAGGGGTTCTACGAGCAGTACTTC	CASSLAGQGFYEQYF
TRBJ2-5	.	TRBV2	.	TGTGCCAGCAGTGTAAAAGAGACCCAGTACTTC	CASSVKETQYF
TRBJ1-4	.	TRBV6-1	.	TGTGCCAGCACCTCGCAGGGGCTGAAACTGTTTTTT	CASTSQGLKLFF
TRBJ1-2	TRBD1	TRBV5-6	.	TGTGCCAGCAGGTCTACAGGGGTTGTGGGATATGGCTACACCTTC	CASRSTGVVGYGYTF
TRBJ2-4	TRBD2	TRBV9	.	TGTGCCAGCAGCCCGGGGGGGGGCGGGGGAGCCAAAAACATTCAGTACTTC	CASSPGGGGGAKNIQYF
TRBJ1-6	TRBD1	TRBV30	.	TGTGCCTCCAGCCGGGACAGGGCATCACCCCTCCACTTT	CASSRDRASPLHF
TRBJ1-1	TRBD1	TRBV28	.	TGTGCCAGCAGTTTAGGGGGACAGGGCACTGAAGCTTTCTTT	CASSLGGQGTEAFF
TRBJ1-3	.	TRBV11-3	.	TGTGCCAGCAGCTTATGGTCCAGCTCTGGAAACACCATATATTTT	CASSLWSSSGNTIYF
TRBJ2-2	TRBD2	TRBV4-2	few	TGTGCCAGCAGCCCTCCCATCGGCGGGAGCACGAACACCGGGGAGCTGTTTTTT	CASSPPIGGSTNTGELFF
TRBJ1-6	.	TRBV6-5	medium-sized	TGTGCCAGCACGCAAGCCTTTAATTCACCCCTCCACTTT	CASTQAFNSPLHF
TRBJ2-1	.	TRBV27	.	TGTGCCAGCAGGATCACAGGATCCCACAATGAGCAGTTCTTC	CASRITGSHNEQFF
TRBJ1-5	.	TRBV19	.	TGTGCCAGTAGTAGGGACTGGGATAGCAATCAGCCCCAGCATTTT	CASSRDWDSNQPQHF
TRBJ2-2	.	TRBV4-1	few	TGCGCCAGCAGCCACCAAAACTACCGAGAGAACACCGGGGAGCTGTTTTTT	CASSHQNYRENTGELFF
TRBJ2-3	TRBD2	TRBV2	once	TGTGCCAGCAGTGGGCAGAGCGGGGGATTAGATACGCAGTATTTT	CASSGQSGGLDTQYF
TRBJ2-2	TRBD2	TRBV11-1	.	TGTGCCAGCAGCTATAGCGGGGGGGCGGAGACCGGGGAGCTGTTTTTT	CASSYSGGAETGELFF
TRBJ2-3	.	TRBV27	.	TGTGCCAGCAGTCCAAGCACAGATACGCAGTATTTT	CASSPSTDTQYF
TRBJ2-7	TRBD2	TRBV2	few	TGTGCCAGCAGTGAAACTAGCGGGGCCCGGTACGAGCAGTACTTC	CASSETSGARYEQYF
TRBJ2-7	TRBD2	TRBV7-9	few	TGTGCCAGCAGCCCCTCGGGACTAGCGATTTACGAGCAGTACTTC	CASSPSGLAIYEQYF
TRBJ1-2	.	TRBV6-1	.	TGTGCCAGCAGTCCCAGACAGGACTATGGCTACACCTTC	CASSPRQDYGYTF
TRBJ2-3	TRBD2	TRBV4-3	.	TGCGCCAGCAGCCTGCGTATTAGCGGGGGGGCAGATACGCAGTATTTT	CASSLRISGGADTQYF
TRBJ1-1	.	TRBV2	.	TGTGCCAGCAGCGCGGACTCGAACACTGAAGCTTTCTTT	CASSADSNTEAFF
TRBJ2-2	.	TRBV30	.	TGTGCCTGGAGTGTAGTTCTCCGAACATCGGGCGGGGAGCTGTTTTTT	CAWSVVLRTSGGELFF
TRBJ2-7	TRBD1	TRBV29-1	.	TGCAGCTCTTCACAGGGGGGATCCTACGAGCAGTACTTC	CSSSQGGSYEQYF
TRBJ1-2	.	TRBV6-1	few	TGTGCCAGCAGTGAAGCTGGGGGGGTCTATGGCTACACCTTC	CASSEAGGVYGYTF
TRBJ2-3	TRBD1	TRBV5-1	few	TGCGCCAGCAGCTTGGAAATCAGGGGGAGTTCAGATACGCAGTATTTT	CASSLEIRGSSDTQYF
TRBJ1-5	.	TRBV10-2	.	TGCGCCAGCAGTAACAGGGTCGGCAATCAGCCCCAGCATTTT	CASSNRVGNQPQHF
TRBJ2-1	TRBD2	TRBV28	few	TGTGCCAGCAGTCCCACTAGCGGGGGGGGTGGTGAGCAGTTCTTC	CASSPTSGGGGEQFF
TRBJ2-7	.	TRBV19	.	TGTGCCACCAACACGGGGGGCTCTACCTACGAGCAGTACTTC	CATNTGGSTYEQYF
TRBJ1-5	TRBD1	TRBV6-1	.	TGTGCCAGCTTCAAACAGGGGGCTGGCAATCAGCCCCAGCATTTT	CASFKQGAGNQPQHF
TRBJ1-4	.	TRBV4-2	.	TGTGCCAGCAGCAATCAGGGTCCTGAAAAACTGTTTTTT	CASSNQGPEKLFF
TRBJ2-2	TRBD2	TRBV6-1	.	TGTGCCAGCAGTGCACTAGCGGGAGTTGGCACCGGGGAGCTGTTTTTT	CASSALAGVGTGELFF
TRBJ2-1	.	TRBV27	few	TGTGCCAGCAGTAACCCCGGGGTAAACAATGAGCAGTTCTTC	CASSNPGVNNEQFF
TRBJ2-5	TRBD2	TRBV5-1	.	TGCGCCAGCAGCTTCGGACTAGCGGGAGACCTTCTTCACCAAGAGACCCAGTACTTC	CASSFGLAGDLLHQETQYF
TRBJ2-7	.	TRBV21-1	.	TGTGCCAGCAGCAAAGAGTGTCGACATTCTAGCTCCGAGCAGTACTTC	CASSKECRHSSSEQYF
TRBJ1-2	.	TRBV5-1	.	TGCGCCAGCAGCTTGGTGGCAGGCACTGGAGGTGGCTACACCTTC	CASSLVAGTGGGYTF
TRBJ1-1	.	TRBV30	few	TGTGCCTGGTCAGTCGGGAGGATGAACACTGAAGCTTTCTTT	CAWSVGRMNTEAFF
TRBJ2-5	TRBD2	TRBV11-2	.	TGTGCCAGCAGCCCAAGTAGCGGGGGGGCCGGAGAGACCCAGTACTTC	CASSPSSGGAGETQYF
TRBJ1-1	.	TRBV7-2	.	TGTGCCAGCAGCTTAGGGACAGCCGTATCTGAAGCTTTCTTT	CASSLGTAVSEAFF
TRBJ1-1	.	TRBV30	.	TGTGCCTGGAGTGTACTCACTGAAGCTTTCTTT	CAWSVLTEAFF
TRBJ2-7	TRBD2	TRBV7-9	few	TGTGCCAGCAGCTTAGACGGGGGGGGAGATTACGAGCAGTACTTC	CASSLDGGGDYEQYF
TRBJ1-1	TRBD1	TRBV4-2	.	TGTGCCAGCAGCTTGGGACAGATAAACACTGAAGCTTTCTTT	CASSLGQINTEAFF
TRBJ2-7	.	TRBV5-3	.	TGTGCCAGAAGCTTGGGAGGACTTCCCTACGAGCAGTACTTC	CARSLGGLPYEQYF
TRBJ2-1	TRBD2	TRBV4-1	once	TGCGCCAGCAGCGCGGGAGAGGAAACCCGCTCCTACAATGAGCAGTTCTTC	CASSAGEETRSYNEQFF
TRBJ2-1	.	TRBV7-9	.	TGTGCCAGCAGCTCGTTCCAGGGCAATGAGCAGTTCTTC	CASSSFQGNEQFF
TRBJ2-7	TRBD1	TRBV19	.	TGTGCCAGTAGTGTAACGACAGGGTCCGAGCAGTACTTC	CASSVTTGSEQYF
TRBJ1-2	.	TRBV2	.	TGTGCCAGCAGTGTTGAGGGTCTAGGAGGCTACACCTTC	CASSVEGLGGYTF
TRBJ1-2	TRBD1	TRBV7-8	.	TGTGCCAGCAGCTGGGGTACCTCAGGACAGGGTTACGGCTACACCTTC	CASSWGTSGQGYGYTF
TRBJ2-5	TRBD2	TRBV5-1	.	TGCGCCAGCAGCGGTACTAGCGGGAGGGAGACCCAGTACTTC	CASSGTSGRETQYF
TRBJ1-2	.	TRBV2	.	TGTGCCAGCAGTGAAGAGGGGTATGGCTACACCTTC	CASSEEGYGYTF
TRBJ2-1	TRBD2	TRBV19	.	TGTGCCAGTAGTAAAACTAGCGGGGGGGCCCGGACTGAGCAGTTCTTC	CASSKTSGGARTEQFF